Detailed here is one T cell receptor beta chain. This may come from a read error, since a much larger clone is one base off. The sample originates from a study of regulatory T cells in long-lasting Graves disease. Time point in this sample: persistent/refractory GD, antithyroid drugs over 5 years with positive TRAb. RNA from PBMCs was the source of the TCR library. The CDR3 is 15 residues long. The ends lost 0 bases at V and 4 bases at J; junction bases unmatched: 4. From germline, CDR1 is MNHEY and CDR2 SMNVEV (reference sequence). Construction of the TCR beta libraries employed iRepertoire HTBI primers in conjunction with Arm-PCR of CDR3 regions. TCRdb passed the multiplex PCR reads through MiXCR, listing each CDR3 protein once. The sample shows about 450,000 distinct CDR3 sequences, about a quarter of them seen only once.

The source material was peripheral blood mononuclear cells (PBMCs), sampled when the disease was refractory, from a patient treated with antithyroid drugs. V is TRBV27 and J is TRBJ2-5; 8 bases are a match to TRBD1. This receptor was obtained from a female donor with Graves disease. CDR3 sequence: CASSLSTGGRETQYF. CDR3 DNA: TGTGCCAGCAGTTTATCCACAGGGGGTAGAGAGACCCAGTACTTC.